This TCR beta chain was identified in a study of blood T cells in healthy people across ages. Whole-study results and caveats: Strong correlation linked observed beta diversity and percent naive T cells.

This clonotype has a handful of counts. What it recognizes is unknown. A sample-barcoded 5' primer and a J-beta primer mix were used in a second PCR of about 6 to 11 cycles. Sequencing of every sample gave 2.5 million or more CDR3-containing paired-end reads. TCRdb reprocessed the 5' RACE reads with MiXCR, giving one entry per CDR3 protein. Among roughly 930,000 distinct CDR3 sequences listed, about 48% were seen once. Aged roughly 6 to 90, donors were systemically healthy Caucasians from Russia. V gave up 6 bases and J gave up 1 base, with 10 bases separating them. The CDR3 spans 13 residues. The chain has TRBV12-3 or TRBV12-4 and TRBJ2-7; D is uncertain. This sequence originates from a man between 25 and 39 years old in good health. The sequencing sample was made of blood. CDR3 residues: CASRPTASYEQYF. The DNA of the CDR3 is TGTGCCAGCAGGCCGACGGCGTCCTACGAGCAGTACTTC.